Following are 3 T cell receptor beta chains from one sample sequenced in a study of shared clonotypes between healthy human individuals (dated by TCRdb to about 2020). Libraries came from the immunoSEQ multiplex PCR assay. TCRdb re-hosts the immuneACCESS table, in-frame sequences only. Its copies lack some clones; in the studies checked, an unresolved V gene accounts for under half of them, and the cause for the rest is not known. In all, the sample holds a few hundred thousand clones, and 50% to 80% of those were seen once. Jointly, the top ten make up more than 9.5% of the sample. Material for sequencing was memory CD4+ T cells sorted from blood. This specimen's cell subset or site label, per the study, means: CD45RA-negative fraction. All receptors come from a man in his thirties or forties in good health.

The V call is TRBV2, the J call TRBJ1-3, with 12 bases lining up with TRBD1. The V and J ends lost 6 bases and 7 bases, in that order; junction bases with no gene match: 10. CDR1 and CDR2 (germline): SNHLY, FYNNEI. The CDR3 spans 16 residues. CDR3: CASSRPGQGAVNTIYF. The CDR3 DNA is TGTGCCAGCAGCCGACCGGGACAGGGGGCGGTCAACACCATATATTTT. Filled out from reference TRBV2 and TRBJ1-3, the complete variable domain reads EPEVTQTPSHQVTQMGQEVILRCVPISNHLYFYWYRQILGQKVEFLVSFYNNEISEKSEIFDDQFSVERPDGSNFTLKIRSTKLEDSAMYFCASSRPGQGAVNTIYFGEGSWLTVV.

This clone has more than one count but fewer than ten. This chain joins TRBV7-3 and TRBJ2-3; TRBD2 aligns across 11 bases. CDR1 and CDR2 (germline): SGHTA, FQGTGA. Losses at the gene ends were 2 bases for V and 6 bases for J; bases not matched to a gene: 10. The CDR3 contains 17 residues. The CDR3 DNA reads TGTGCCAGCAGCTTAGGGCTTAGCGGGAGGGCCGACGATACGCAGTATTTT. It codes for CASSLGLSGRADDTQYF.

This clone came up a few times. This sequence joins TRBV30 and TRBJ2-5, with no clear D. CDR1 is GTSNPN and CDR2 is SVGIG in the germline V gene (reference sequence). The CDR3 length is 12 residues. Trimming cost V 3 bases and J 9 bases, with 14 bases left between them. The CDR3 DNA is TGTGCCTGGAGGCCTAGTGGTAGGGCCCAGTACTTC. This sequence encodes CAWRPSGRAQYF. Full variable domain (rest looked up from reference TRBV30 and TRBJ2-5): SQTIHQWPATLVQPVGSPLSLECTVEGTSNPNLYWYRQAAGRGLQLLFYSVGIGQISSEVPQNLSASRPQDRQFILSSKKLLLSDSGFYLCAWRPSGRAQYFGPGTRLLVL.